This T cell receptor beta chain comes out of a study of blood T cell repertoires in COVID-19. Original data processing: Nucleated cell number was recorded as an estimate derived from reference gene primer amplification. Generated by immunoSEQ multiplex PCR, the TCRdb table keeps only in-frame clones and is missing some. V, J and clone size reflect that table, while D and trimming were determined from the DNA. Of 130,000 to 150,000 clones listed, roughly 90% are singletons. Trimming at V came to 1 base and at J to 9 bases, leaving 10 bases not matched to a gene. CDR3 length: 16 amino acids. Germline CDR1 is SGHTA and CDR2 is FQGTGA. Everyone who took part was about 18 to 89 years old, and they came from over 20 US areas. Cohorts were assigned according to the clinical history that participants reported.

The receptor was derived from a woman aged 25 to 39 with acute COVID-19. The specimen sequenced was PBMCs or T cells enriched from blood (not recorded which). The chain uses TRBV7-3 and TRBJ2-1; TRBD1 matches at 9 bases. The CDR3 coding sequence is TGTGCCAGCAGCTTAAACCCGGGACAGGGAAGTTTTGAGCAGTTCTTC. Its translation: CASSLNPGQGSFEQFF.